This TCR beta chain is drawn from a study of response to subunit inactivated influenza vaccine. Study-level findings and limits: That few new T cells are recruited by each seasonal influenza vaccination was the authors' suggestion.

TCRdb analysed the RT-PCR reads with MiXCR anew, one entry per CDR3 protein. The table lists roughly 620,000 distinct CDR3 sequences, 10% to 12% of them singletons. This clonotype was seen only a few times. Its antigen is as yet unknown. Trimming cost V 1 base and J 8 bases, with 14 bases left between them. The CDR3 has 14 amino acids. This sample also appeared in a second study, on T cells expressing NK-cell markers. As that report states: The authors made TCR beta cDNA libraries by 5'RACE template switching. This switching added a universal primer site and UMIs.

Sequencing was performed on PBMCs from blood, taken on the day of vaccination. The chain links TRBV12-3 or TRBV12-4 to TRBJ1-2; possible D gene TRBD1, 5 bases. This sequence originates from a man aged 50-60 years who received an inactivated influenza vaccine. CDR3 region: CASSLGSAGYGYTF. CDR3 sequence (DNA): TGTGCCAGCAGTTTAGGTTCGGCAGGGTACGGCTACACCTTC.